This T cell receptor beta chain was sequenced during a study of blood T cell repertoires in COVID-19 (dated by TCRdb to 2018 to 2020). Describing the broader study: Samples from collaborators originated in the United States, Italy and Spain and spanned both the acute and convalescent phases of COVID-19. Deeply sampled blood TCRbeta repertoires from subjects exposed to, actively infected with, or recovered from COVID-19 were included in the dataset. Where HLA class I and class II types were available, the types were taken from metadata supplied by the sample provider, not from assay-based typing. The prospective study material was composed of cDNA or gDNA derived from T cells, B-cell-depleted T cells, or PBMCs. A de-identified subject ID, COVID-19 status, age in years and sex were almost always included in the sample metadata. The repertoires were released in a freely available public database meant as a resource for research on the immune response to SARS-CoV-2. The samples were drawn from the first 160 participants of the ongoing ImmuneRACE study and from about 1,200 subjects provided by 6 global collaborators. Overall study outcomes, separate from this receptor: The quantity of clinical and demographic metadata differed by source and by participant and was supplied without curation.

Collaborating institutions collected whole blood in K2EDTA tubes following their own protocols. For TCRbeta analysis, collaborators shipped samples in one of three forms: frozen whole blood, isolated PBMCs, or DNA extracted from either of those sample types. Notes on this clone: There is no known antigen for this receptor. It has no much larger one-base neighbor in the sample; base qualities were not kept.

The immunoSEQ Assay, a bias-controlled multiplex PCR, was used to amplify TCRbeta CDR3 regions from genomic DNA. The study's processing was this. Nucleated cell counts per sample were estimated from amplification of reference gene primers within the assay. Sequence reads were collapsed and filtered to measure the absolute abundance of every unique TCRbeta CDR3 rearrangement. For each sample, productive Simpson clonality was calculated as the square root of Simpson's diversity index across productive rearrangements. What TCRdb holds here is the immuneACCESS table cut down to in-frame rearrangements. Part of the clones is not present; checked against another copy, under half of the missing clones reflect an unresolved V gene, and the others are unexplained. That table furnishes V, J and clone size, whereas the DNA furnished D and trimming. Counted in this sample were some 45,000 clones; more than 75% of them appeared once. About 9% of the sample is taken by the ten largest.

V loses 1 base of germline sequence and J loses 3 bases, and the interval between the two ends is 3 bases. The CDR3 measures 12 amino acids from cysteine to phenylalanine. Left in the record is the CDR3 DNA by itself, 36 bases read in frame from the first base. CDR1 and CDR2 are drawn from the germline V gene: SGHDN, FVKESK. This TCR was recovered from a man between 65 and 85 years old with active or convalescent COVID-19. The chain is encoded by TRBV14 joined to TRBJ1-1; no D gene call is confident. Sequenced material: peripheral blood. The bases read TGTGCCAGCAGCCAAGTCTACACTGAAGCTTTCTTT. This yields the protein CASSQVYTEAFF.